Listed below are T cell receptor beta chains from one sample, sequenced in a study of T-cell memory formation after mild COVID-19. TCRdb re-derived calls from the 5' RACE reads in MiXCR, one entry per CDR3 protein. The sample shows 200,000 or so distinct CDR3 sequences, 16% of them seen only once. Sample: PBMCs or a T cell subset sorted from them (not recorded which). These receptor sequences come from an adult woman who had mild COVID-19 (a few samples of this study predate the infection). Cell type and time point are not known. Each CDR3 is given with its conserved first and last residue. Each record gives: V gene, D gene, clone size, J gene, CDR3 DNA, CDR3 protein. The D gene is left open where the match is weak. Size tells how often a clone was seen (once, few, many) or the class of an expanded clone, and some rows leave it out.

v_call: TRBV12-3/TRBV12-4
d_call: .
clone_size: few
j_call: TRBJ2-2
cdr3_nt: TGTGCCAGCAGTTTCCTGTATTACACCGGGGAGCTGTTTTTT
cdr3_aa: CASSFLYYTGELFF

v_call: TRBV3-1
d_call: .
clone_size: few
j_call: TRBJ2-7
cdr3_nt: TGTGCCAGCAGCCAAGACCCGAGGGGCTACGAGCAGTACTTC
cdr3_aa: CASSQDPRGYEQYF

v_call: TRBV6-2/TRBV6-3
d_call: TRBD2
clone_size: few
j_call: TRBJ2-1
cdr3_nt: TGTGCCAGCAGGCCAGCAGGAGCGGGGGGGCCCGACAATGAGCAGTTCTTC
cdr3_aa: CASRPAGAGGPDNEQFF

v_call: TRBV4-1
d_call: .
clone_size: .
j_call: TRBJ2-7
cdr3_nt: TGCGCCAGCAGCCGCGGGACAGCCTCCTCCTACGAGCAGTACTTC
cdr3_aa: CASSRGTASSYEQYF

v_call: TRBV4-1
d_call: TRBD2
clone_size: few
j_call: TRBJ2-2
cdr3_nt: TGCGCCAGCAGCCAAGGTCGACTAGCCCAGCGCGGCGGGGAGCTGTTTTTT
cdr3_aa: CASSQGRLAQRGGELFF

v_call: TRBV7-2
d_call: .
clone_size: many
j_call: TRBJ2-3
cdr3_nt: TGTGCCAGCAGCCTCGGACATCCCACAGATACGCAGTATTTT
cdr3_aa: CASSLGHPTDTQYF

v_call: TRBV4-2
d_call: TRBD2
clone_size: .
j_call: TRBJ2-7
cdr3_nt: TGTGCCAGCAGCCAAAGCCCGACTAGCGGGATCTACGAGCAGTACTTC
cdr3_aa: CASSQSPTSGIYEQYF

v_call: TRBV18
d_call: .
clone_size: few
j_call: TRBJ2-3
cdr3_nt: TGTGCCAGCTCACCCGGAGGGCTCACAGATACGCAGTATTTT
cdr3_aa: CASSPGGLTDTQYF

v_call: TRBV18
d_call: TRBD1
clone_size: .
j_call: TRBJ2-1
cdr3_nt: TGTGCCAGCTCAAGCCGGGACAGCCGAAACAATGAGCAGTTCTTC
cdr3_aa: CASSSRDSRNNEQFF

v_call: TRBV5-1
d_call: TRBD1
clone_size: few
j_call: TRBJ2-1
cdr3_nt: TGCGCCAGCACTCGAGGGACAGGTTTCAATGAGCAGTTCTTC
cdr3_aa: CASTRGTGFNEQFF

v_call: TRBV12-3/TRBV12-4
d_call: TRBD2
clone_size: few
j_call: TRBJ2-2
cdr3_nt: TGTGCCAGCAACTGGAGTAGCGGGAGGGCGGCCGGGGAGCTGTTTTTT
cdr3_aa: CASNWSSGRAAGELFF

v_call: TRBV9
d_call: TRBD2
clone_size: few
j_call: TRBJ2-7
cdr3_nt: TGTGCCAGCAGCCCCCGGGGGGTTCAACTGTCTGAGCAGTACTTC
cdr3_aa: CASSPRGVQLSEQYF

v_call: TRBV7-2
d_call: .
clone_size: many
j_call: TRBJ2-3
cdr3_nt: TGTGCCAGCAGCTTCTGGACCGGGGATACGCAGTATTTT
cdr3_aa: CASSFWTGDTQYF

v_call: TRBV4-3
d_call: .
clone_size: few
j_call: TRBJ2-3
cdr3_nt: TGCGCCAGCAGCCAAGAGAATACGCAGTATTTT
cdr3_aa: CASSQENTQYF

v_call: TRBV7-9
d_call: .
clone_size: .
j_call: TRBJ1-2
cdr3_nt: TGTGCCAGCAGCTTAGGGGCGGATATATATGGCTACACCTTC
cdr3_aa: CASSLGADIYGYTF

v_call: TRBV7-2
d_call: TRBD2
clone_size: few
j_call: TRBJ2-5
cdr3_nt: TGTGCCAGCAGCTTAAGCCTAGCGGGGGGCCTGTACCAAGAGACCCAGTACTTC
cdr3_aa: CASSLSLAGGLYQETQYF

v_call: TRBV4-3
d_call: .
clone_size: .
j_call: TRBJ1-4
cdr3_nt: TGCGCCAGCAGCCAAACCCCCGGTGGGGCTAAGAGGGAAAAACTGTTTTTT
cdr3_aa: CASSQTPGGAKREKLFF

v_call: TRBV12-3/TRBV12-4
d_call: .
clone_size: .
j_call: TRBJ2-4
cdr3_nt: TGTGCCAGCAGTTTAGCGGGTCAGGGGCTAGCCAAAAACATTCAGTACTTC
cdr3_aa: CASSLAGQGLAKNIQYF

v_call: TRBV18
d_call: TRBD1
clone_size: .
j_call: TRBJ1-5
cdr3_nt: TGTGCCAGCTCACCAATGACAGGGGGAAATCAGCCCCAGCATTTT
cdr3_aa: CASSPMTGGNQPQHF

v_call: TRBV5-1
d_call: .
clone_size: few
j_call: TRBJ2-2
cdr3_nt: TGCGCCAGCAGCTGGGGACGGCCGAACACCGGGGAGCTGTTTTTT
cdr3_aa: CASSWGRPNTGELFF

v_call: TRBV4-2
d_call: .
clone_size: .
j_call: TRBJ2-1
cdr3_nt: TGTGCCAGCAGCCACGAGGGTGGGGGGTACAATGAGCAGTTCTTC
cdr3_aa: CASSHEGGGYNEQFF

v_call: TRBV15
d_call: TRBD2
clone_size: .
j_call: TRBJ2-1
cdr3_nt: TGTGCCACCAGCAGAGATCTTCGCCCCGGGACTAGCGGGAGCCGAGAGCAGTTCTTC
cdr3_aa: CATSRDLRPGTSGSREQFF

v_call: TRBV5-1
d_call: .
clone_size: few
j_call: TRBJ2-2
cdr3_nt: TGCGCCAGCAGCGTTGGAGGACGCCACTCCGCCACCGGGGAGCTGTTTTTT
cdr3_aa: CASSVGGRHSATGELFF

v_call: TRBV3-1
d_call: TRBD1
clone_size: .
j_call: TRBJ2-1
cdr3_nt: TGTGCCAGCACCACCGGGACAGTTTACAATGAGCAGTTCTTC
cdr3_aa: CASTTGTVYNEQFF

v_call: TRBV12-3/TRBV12-4
d_call: .
clone_size: .
j_call: TRBJ2-1
cdr3_nt: TGTGCCAGCAGCATAGCGGCTGTCTCCTACAATGAGCAGTTCTTC
cdr3_aa: CASSIAAVSYNEQFF

v_call: TRBV14
d_call: TRBD1
clone_size: few
j_call: TRBJ1-2
cdr3_nt: TGTGCCAGCAGAGATTCCGGGACAGCCAACTATGGCTACACCTTC
cdr3_aa: CASRDSGTANYGYTF

v_call: TRBV12-3/TRBV12-4
d_call: .
clone_size: .
j_call: TRBJ1-2
cdr3_nt: TGTGCCAGCAGTGCACAGGGTTTGGTGGGCTATGGCTACACCTTC
cdr3_aa: CASSAQGLVGYGYTF

v_call: TRBV12-3/TRBV12-4
d_call: TRBD1
clone_size: .
j_call: TRBJ2-3
cdr3_nt: TGTGCCAGCAGTTTCGGGACAGGGGGCAGTGGCACAGATACGCAGTATTTT
cdr3_aa: CASSFGTGGSGTDTQYF

v_call: TRBV20-1
d_call: TRBD2
clone_size: few
j_call: TRBJ2-3
cdr3_nt: TGCAGTGCCCCCACTAGCGGGAGGGCGACAGATACGCAGTATTTT
cdr3_aa: CSAPTSGRATDTQYF

v_call: TRBV28
d_call: TRBD1
clone_size: few
j_call: TRBJ1-1
cdr3_nt: TGTGCCAGCATCCAGGACAGGGTTCGTATTTCTACTGAAGCTTTCTTT
cdr3_aa: CASIQDRVRISTEAFF

v_call: TRBV29-1
d_call: .
clone_size: few
j_call: TRBJ1-3
cdr3_nt: TGCAGCGTTGAAGGCCGGACACCTAGAAACACCATATATTTT
cdr3_aa: CSVEGRTPRNTIYF

v_call: TRBV7-8
d_call: .
clone_size: few
j_call: TRBJ1-5
cdr3_nt: TGTGCCAGCAGTTACACAGGGAGCAATCAGCCCCAGCATTTT
cdr3_aa: CASSYTGSNQPQHF

v_call: TRBV5-4
d_call: .
clone_size: few
j_call: TRBJ2-3
cdr3_nt: TGTGCCAGCAGCTCCTCGGTGACAGATACGCAGTATTTT
cdr3_aa: CASSSSVTDTQYF

v_call: TRBV7-9
d_call: TRBD2
clone_size: .
j_call: TRBJ2-3
cdr3_nt: TGTGCCAGCAGCTTGTTTCGGACTAGATGGGGCACAGATACGCAGTATTTT
cdr3_aa: CASSLFRTRWGTDTQYF

v_call: TRBV18
d_call: .
clone_size: .
j_call: TRBJ1-5
cdr3_nt: TGTGCCAGCTCACCATCGGGGGGCTTTCAGCCCCAGCATTTT
cdr3_aa: CASSPSGGFQPQHF

v_call: TRBV20-1
d_call: .
clone_size: few
j_call: TRBJ1-3
cdr3_nt: TGCAGTGCAGCGGAGGGCAGCTCTGGAAACACCATATATTTT
cdr3_aa: CSAAEGSSGNTIYF

v_call: TRBV12-3/TRBV12-4
d_call: TRBD2
clone_size: few
j_call: TRBJ2-1
cdr3_nt: TGTGCCAGCAGTTTCGTGACTAGCGGGACTGAGCAGTTCTTC
cdr3_aa: CASSFVTSGTEQFF

v_call: TRBV10-3
d_call: .
clone_size: few
j_call: TRBJ2-7
cdr3_nt: TGTGCCATCAGGGGAGCAACGGTTATGGGCGAGCAGTACTTC
cdr3_aa: CAIRGATVMGEQYF

v_call: TRBV24-1
d_call: TRBD2
clone_size: few
j_call: TRBJ2-1
cdr3_nt: TGTGCCACCAGTGATCATAGCGGGGGGGTTCTCAATGAGCAGTTCTTC
cdr3_aa: CATSDHSGGVLNEQFF

v_call: TRBV12-3/TRBV12-4
d_call: TRBD1
clone_size: many
j_call: TRBJ2-7
cdr3_nt: TGTGCCAGCAGTGTGGGGACAGTCTACGAGCAGTACTTC
cdr3_aa: CASSVGTVYEQYF